This T cell receptor beta chain was obtained from a study of human T cells and chemical hapten exposure. TCRdb analysed the RACE reads with MiXCR anew, one entry per CDR3 protein. This table has under 450,000 distinct CDR3 sequences, nearly 5% appearing once. The CDR3 runs to 15 residues. V lost 5 bases, J lost 6 bases, and 7 bases stayed unmatched. CDR1 and CDR2 from the germline V gene are SGHTA and FQGNSA. Time point in this sample: patch test 1, 2 weeks after DPC sensitization. The treatment is: therapeutic diphenylcyclopropenone sensitization with weekly scalp DPC. This clonotype was counted many times.

The origin of this receptor is a woman aged 45 to 65 with alopecia areata. Some clones in this sample may be carry-over from other donors' samples. Sequencing was performed on whole blood, taken in connection with sensitization to the hapten diphenylcyclopropenone (DPC). The chain employs TRBV7-2 and TRBJ2-7; the match to TRBD2 covers 13 bases. The CDR3 protein is CASSLRTSGGFEQYF. In nucleotides, the CDR3 is TGTGCCAGCAGCCTCCGGACTAGCGGGGGTTTCGAGCAGTACTTC.